The sample holds many counts of the clone carrying this T cell receptor beta chain. Its antigen remains unidentified. RNA transcripts yielded amplified TCR beta CDR3 regions. When the TCR CDR3 underwent first-round RT-PCR, the HTBI primer set was used. TCRdb reprocessed the multiplex PCR reads with MiXCR, giving one entry per CDR3 protein. The sample records some 350,000 distinct CDR3 sequences, 12% to 15% being singletons. This CDR3 has 13 amino acids. V lost 7 bases and J 0 bases, leaving 8 bases between the germline ends. CDR1 and CDR2 (germline): KGHDR, SFDVKD. This specimen comes from a study of T cells in Graves' hyperthyroidism and ophthalmopathy. Study-level background: Peripheral blood was drawn at first diagnosis, prior to all treatment.

Study-wide findings and caveats: The majority of expanded thyroid clonotypes above 0.001 also appeared in blood.

Criteria for exclusion of patients were uncontrolled infection, other autoimmune disease, pregnancy or lactation. Based on clinical symptoms, serum thyroxine and TRAb, thyroid ultrasound and orbital computed tomography, diagnoses were reached. The chain has TRBV24-1 and TRBJ1-1; D remains ambiguous. Sequencing was performed on blood. The TCR sequence derives from a woman in her sixties or seventies with Graves' ophthalmopathy. The CDR3 here is CATSATLNTEAFF. The CDR3 coding sequence is TGTGCCACCAGCGCGACGCTGAACACTGAAGCTTTCTTT.